The 10 T cell receptor beta chains given below trace back to one sample, sequenced in a study of blood T cell repertoires in COVID-19. The method was immunoSEQ multiplex PCR; TCRdb's version includes in-frame clones alone and lacks a portion of them. The profile covers 200,000 to 250,000 clones, with approximately 85% appearing a single time and 8.2% taken by the ten largest. The sample was peripheral blood. The origin of the receptors is a woman older than 75 with COVID-19, enrolled during active disease.

The genes are TRBV18 and TRBJ1-2; the match to TRBD1 covers 9 bases. V lost 3 bases to trimming and J lost 5 bases; unmatched junction nucleotides: 16. The CDR3 totals 18 residues. CDR1 and CDR2 from the germline V gene are KGHSH and LQKENI. CDR3 amino acids: CASSPARIMDRGGYGYTF. The CDR3 nucleotides read TGTGCCAGCTCACCGGCCAGGATCATGGACAGGGGTGGGTATGGCTACACCTTC.

About this clone: The junction departs from the called germline gene at one end, perhaps through a read error. The chain couples TRBV12-3 or TRBV12-4 to TRBJ1-1; D not resolved. CDR3 length equals 13 residues. CDR3 coding DNA: TGTGCCAGCGGTTTGGAGGTGGACACTGAAGCTTTCTTT. This encodes CASGLEVDTEAFF.

This chain uses TRBV30 with TRBJ2-5, with D possibly TRBD2 on 6 matching bases. The germline V and J ends were trimmed by 4 bases and 5 bases, with 11 bases remaining between them. The CDR3 runs to 12 residues. From germline, CDR1 is GTSNPN and CDR2 SVGIG (reference sequence). The CDR3, as DNA: TGTGCCTGGACGGGAGTCGGGGAGACCCAGTACTTC. It specifies CAWTGVGETQYF.

CDR3 sequence reads: CTSSPPSVSSYNSPLHF. The CDR3 nucleotides read TGCACCAGCAGCCCTCCCAGCGTTAGCTCCTATAATTCACCCCTCCACTTT. The rearrangement uses TRBV1 and TRBJ1-6. TRBV1 is a documented pseudogene. The CDR3 is 17 residues long.

This clone was seen a single time. The CDR3 protein is CASSQDWRQGAPGYTF. The CDR3 DNA reads as TGCGCCAGCAGCCAAGATTGGAGACAGGGGGCGCCAGGCTACACCTTC. The chain couples TRBV4-1 to TRBJ1-2; 10 nucleotides agree with TRBD1. The CDR3 has 16 amino acids. Germline CDR1 MGHRA, CDR2 YSYEKL. The junction had 9 bases not matched to a gene; V was cut back by 0 bases and J by 8 bases.

This chain joins TRBV5-6 and TRBJ1-2, with 7 bases aligning to TRBD1. Trimming took 4 bases from V and 8 from J; bases not matched to a gene: 5. The CDR3 consists of 12 residues. Germline CDR1 SGHDT, CDR2 YYEEEE. The chain's CDR3 is CASSPDRDGYTF. The DNA for the CDR3 is TGTGCCAGCAGCCCCGACAGGGACGGCTACACCTTC.

This clone was detected once. CDR3 residues: CASSLQGYSNQPQHF. The DNA for the CDR3 is TGTGCCAGCAGTCTACAGGGTTACAGCAATCAGCCCCAGCATTTT. The chain recombines TRBV7-2 with TRBJ1-5; tentatively, D is TRBD1 (6 bases). This CDR3 has 15 amino acids. The ends were cut back, 6 bases at V and 1 base at J, with 13 bases in the middle. Per the germline V gene, CDR1 is SGHTA and CDR2 is FQGNSA.

This chain joins TRBV24-1 and TRBJ2-3; 8 bases align to TRBD1. This CDR3 comprises 16 residues. Trimming took 3 bases from V and 0 from J; bases not matched to a gene: 4. Germline V gives CDR1 KGHDR, CDR2 SFDVKD. The CDR3 reads CATSDAGGLSTDTQYF. CDR3 DNA: TGTGCCACCAGTGATGCAGGGGGCCTGAGCACAGATACGCAGTATTTT.

The chain is built from TRBV9 and TRBJ1-2, with a tentative D call TRBD1 (6 bases). The CDR3 is 14 amino acids. V was shortened by 4 bases and J by 2 bases, with 12 bases between the two germline ends. Per germline, CDR1 SGDLS and CDR2 YYNGEE. The CDR3 loop reads CASSRDTGNYGYTF. The CDR3, as DNA: TGTGCCAGCAGCAGGGATACAGGGAACTATGGCTACACCTTC. Combining the CDR3 with reference TRBV9 and TRBJ1-2 gives the whole variable domain DSGVTQTPKHLITATGQRVTLRCSPRSGDLSVYWYQQSLDQGLQFLIQYYNGEERAKGNILERFSAQQFPDLHSELNLSSLELGDSALYFCASSRDTGNYGYTFGSGTRLTVV.

The chain uses TRBV18 and TRBJ1-1; maybe TRBD1 (5 bases). The CDR3 loop spans 14 amino acids. Trimming pared 3 bases from V and 4 bases from J, leaving 12 bases between. Germline CDR1 and CDR2: KGHSH and LQKENI. CDR3 protein: CASSPTMGPTEAFF. The CDR3 DNA is TGTGCCAGCTCACCCACAATGGGGCCCACTGAAGCTTTCTTT.